This note documents a single T cell receptor beta chain sequence. This record belongs to a study of technical replicates of blood from a few donors. The method was immunoSEQ multiplex PCR; TCRdb's version includes in-frame clones alone and lacks a portion of them. The sample includes about 88,000 clones, over 90% of them seen just once. The sequencing sample was made of T cells isolated from PBMCs. The TCR was taken from a human donor in good health.

The CDR3, as DNA: TGCAGCGCTGGAAGGGACAGGGGTGATGAGCAGTTCTTC. Protein sequence: CSAGRDRGDEQFF. The chain joins TRBV29-1 to TRBJ2-1; TRBD1 agrees at 10 bases. Germline CDR1 is SQVTM and CDR2 is ANQGSEA. The CDR3 has 13 amino acids. The trim removed 7 bases at V and 8 bases at J, leaving 8 bases unmatched.